The clone carrying this T cell receptor (beta chain) came up many times. Its antigen is unidentified. The data are from a study of T cells in Graves' hyperthyroidism and ophthalmopathy. Overall study: Peripheral blood was acquired at first diagnosis, ahead of any therapy whatsoever. The study's findings and limits: Appearing also in blood were most of the thyroid clonotypes expanded above 0.001.

V lost 7 bases to trimming and J lost 8 bases; unmatched junction nucleotides: 15. The CDR3 has 16 amino acids. CDR1 and CDR2 (germline): SGHTA, FQGTGA. Stable Graves' hyperthyroidism meant no ophthalmopathy progression within 18 months. Amplified TCR beta CDR3 regions came from RNA transcripts. TCR CDR3 underwent first-round RT-PCR with the HTBI primer set. MiXCR, applied by TCRdb to the multiplex PCR reads, yields one record per CDR3 protein. The sample shows around 520,000 distinct CDR3 sequences, 14% of them seen only once. The source is a middle-aged woman with Graves' hyperthyroidism. The sample comprised blood. V and J are TRBV7-3 and TRBJ2-2, with TRBD1 matching over 8 bases. The CDR3 reads CASTPGGTWGLGELFF. CDR3 in DNA: TGTGCCAGCACCCCAGGGGGCACCTGGGGCTTGGGGGAGCTGTTTTTT. Drawing the rest from reference TRBV7-3 and TRBJ2-2, the complete variable domain is GAGVSQTPSNKVTEKGKYVELRCDPISGHTALYWYRQSLGQGPEFLIYFQGTGAADDSGLPNDRFFAVRPEGSVSTLKIQRTERGDSAVYLCASTPGGTWGLGELFFGEGSRLTVL.